This TCR beta chain is from a study of blood T cell repertoires in COVID-19. Study-wide background: Sites in the United States, Italy and Spain provided acute and convalescent COVID-19 samples. T cells, B-cell-depleted T cells, or PBMCs supplied cDNA or gDNA.

V dropped 1 base and J dropped 2 bases, with 12 bases sitting between them. There are 16 residues in the CDR3. Germline CDR1 is SGHTA and CDR2 is FQGNSA. The data were produced by immunoSEQ multiplex PCR, yet TCRdb's version contains in-frame clones alone and is incomplete. The data hold approximately 190,000 clones, with about 80% observed a single time. Source material: peripheral blood. This chain uses TRBV7-2 with TRBJ1-3, with a tentative D call TRBD1 (5 bases). The sequence derives from a man aged 30 to 39 with active or convalescent COVID-19. As DNA, the CDR3 is TGTGCCAGCAGCTTAGTGGCAGGGACTACTGGAAACACCATATATTTT. Its translation: CASSLVAGTTGNTIYF. The full variable domain, rest sourced from reference TRBV7-2 and TRBJ1-3, is GAGVSQSPSNKVTEKGKDVELRCDPISGHTALYWYRQSLGQGLEFLIYFQGNSAPDKSGLPSDRFSAERTGGSVSTLTIQRTQQEDSAVYLCASSLVAGTTGNTIYFGEGSWLTVV.